This T cell receptor (beta chain) was sequenced during a study of tumor-infiltrating lymphocytes in primary liver carcinoma. For the study at large: Those enrolled were patients of both sexes, who were aged 30 to 69 years.

The study's findings and limits: Relative to blood, tumors carried a significantly larger fraction of the repertoire in their top 250 clones (p = 0.039).

Researchers generated TCR beta cDNA from approximately 520 ng of total RNA, relying on a constant-region primer. Libraries of TCR beta came from three nested multiplex PCR rounds with slightly modified ARM-PCR. Both of the initial two PCR rounds ran for around 9 cycles and employed TRBV1-TRBV30 forward primers alongside a C-beta reverse primer. Each CDR3 protein gets one entry after TCRdb re-called the multiplex PCR reads with MiXCR. The data show 150,000 to 200,000 distinct CDR3 sequences, about 60% seen once. The researchers obtained blood RNA from unsorted whole blood and also extracted germline DNA. Approximately 4.2 milliliters of peripheral blood were drawn preoperatively. With respect to this clonotype: Antigen: not known. A much more abundant neighbour one base away suggests this may be a read error.

Trimming stripped 4 bases from V and 0 bases from J, with 16 bases between. This CDR3 spans 17 amino acids. CDR1 and CDR2 (germline): MGHRA, YSYEKL. The clonotype was recovered from a man aged 40-49 years with primary liver carcinoma and hepatitis B virus infection. Sequencing was performed on peripheral blood. V and J are TRBV4-1 and TRBJ2-1; perhaps D is TRBD1 or TRBD2 (5 bases each). CDR3 sequence: CASSRLQDESSYNEQFF. The CDR3 DNA reads as TGCGCCAGCAGCCGACTACAGGACGAGAGCTCCTACAATGAGCAGTTCTTC.